This TCR beta chain was sequenced in a study of shared clonotypes between healthy human individuals. Overall study findings and caveats: Compared with clonotypes that all four donors shared, non-shared clonotypes had lower generation probabilities.

Into CD45RA+ naive and CD45RA-negative memory subsets, the CD4+ cells were split. A word on this clone: What it recognizes is unknown. Other DNA sequences in this sample translate to the same CDR3.

Measured with immunoSEQ multiplex PCR; TCRdb has only the in-frame clones, and not every one. This sample yields about 960,000 clones, of which about three quarters are seen a single time; approximately 1.5% belongs to the top ten. CDR3 length: 14 residues. Looked up from germline, CDR1 is SGHRS and CDR2 is YFSETQ. V shed 5 bases and J 1 base; nucleotides not matched to a gene: 3. This TCR came from a man aged 18 to 30 in good health. What was sequenced was memory CD4+ T cells sorted from blood. Subset denoted: CD45RA-negative fraction. This chain joins TRBV5-1 and TRBJ1-5, with TRBD1 matching 7 bases. The CDR3 region has the DNA TGCGCCAGCAGACCGGACAGGAGCAATCAGCCCCAGCATTTT. Its protein is CASRPDRSNQPQHF. Filled out from reference TRBV5-1 and TRBJ1-5, the complete variable domain reads KAGVTQTPRYLIKTRGQQVTLSCSPISGHRSVSWYQQTPGQGLQFLFEYFSETQRNKGNFPGRFSGRQFSNSRSEMNVSTLELGDSALYLCASRPDRSNQPQHFGDGTRLSIL.